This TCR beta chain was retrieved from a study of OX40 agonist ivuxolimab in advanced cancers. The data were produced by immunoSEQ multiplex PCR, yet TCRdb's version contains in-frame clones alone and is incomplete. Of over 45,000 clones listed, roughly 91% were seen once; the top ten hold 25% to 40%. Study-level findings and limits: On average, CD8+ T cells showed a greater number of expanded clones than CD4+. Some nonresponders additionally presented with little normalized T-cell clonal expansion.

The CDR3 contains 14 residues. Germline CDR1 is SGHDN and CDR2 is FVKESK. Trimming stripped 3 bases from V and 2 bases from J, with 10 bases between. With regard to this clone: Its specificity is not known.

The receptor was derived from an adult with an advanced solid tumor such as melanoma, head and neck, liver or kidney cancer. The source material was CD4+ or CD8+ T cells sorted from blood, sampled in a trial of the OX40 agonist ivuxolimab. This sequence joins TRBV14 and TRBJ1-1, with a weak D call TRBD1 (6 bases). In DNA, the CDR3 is TGTGCCAGCAGCCATTGGACAGCCAACACTGAAGCTTTCTTT. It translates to CASSHWTANTEAFF.